This T cell receptor (beta chain) was identified during a study of human T cells and chemical hapten exposure. In germline, CDR1 is MNHEY, CDR2 SVGAGI. The V end lost 6 bases, the J end lost 0 bases, and 18 bases lay between the germline ends. This CDR3 contains 17 residues. TCRdb fed the RACE reads into MiXCR, producing one record per CDR3 protein. Of some 400,000 distinct CDR3 sequences in the sample, roughly 5.3% are singletons; the top ten hold about 2.5%. This clonotype has more than one count but fewer than ten. The time point: pre-sensitization, week 0. As for treatment: therapeutic diphenylcyclopropenone sensitization with weekly scalp DPC.

The TCR sequence derives from a woman in her forties or fifties with alopecia areata. Some clones in this sample may be carry-over from other donors' samples. The J gene is TRBJ2-1, the V gene TRBV6-5; tentatively, D is TRBD1 (6 bases). Source: whole blood, taken in connection with sensitization to the hapten diphenylcyclopropenone (DPC). The CDR3 nucleotides are TGTGCCAGCAGCCGTATAACGGGACAAATCTCCTACAATGAGCAGTTCTTC. Residues: CASSRITGQISYNEQFF.